Each of the 26 T cell receptor beta chains below was sequenced from the same sample in a study of OX40 agonist ivuxolimab in advanced cancers. Generated by immunoSEQ multiplex PCR, the TCRdb table keeps only in-frame clones and is missing some. The sample shows 40,000 to 60,000 clones, 80% to 85% of them seen only once. The sample consisted of CD4+ or CD8+ T cells sorted from blood, taken in a trial of the OX40 agonist ivuxolimab. The receptor source for this set is an adult with an advanced solid tumor such as melanoma, head and neck, liver or kidney cancer.

The chain uses TRBV2 and TRBJ2-3; D might be TRBD2 (5 bases). The germline gives CDR1 SNHLY, CDR2 FYNNEI. The V gene lost 5 bases and the J gene lost 0 bases, with 12 bases spanning the gap. CDR3 size: 15 residues. The CDR3 DNA sequence: TGTGCCAGCAGTTTCAGCGGAGCTAGCACAGATACGCAGTATTTT. It translates to CASSFSGASTDTQYF.

The J gene is TRBJ2-3, the V gene TRBV5-1; D is possibly TRBD2 (6 bases). Germline assignment: CDR1 SGHRS and CDR2 YFSETQ. The V end lost 4 bases, the J end lost 2 bases, and 11 bases lay between the germline ends. The length of the CDR3 is 14 residues. The CDR3 region is CASSVGEVTDTQYF. CDR3 in DNA: TGCGCCAGCAGCGTGGGGGAGGTCACAGATACGCAGTATTTT.

This clone is a singleton in its sample. Distinct nucleotide sequences in the sample also encode this CDR3. The V gene is TRBV9, the J gene TRBJ1-6, with TRBD1 matching over 7 bases. Germline CDR1 reads SGDLS; CDR2 reads YYNGEE. V lost 2 bases to trimming and J lost 3 bases; unmatched junction nucleotides: 2. This CDR3 has 15 amino acids. The DNA of the CDR3 is TGTGCCAGCAGCGTTGGACAGGACTATAATTCACCCCTCCACTTT. Encoded protein: CASSVGQDYNSPLHF.

This clone was counted a single time. CDR3 sequence: CASSQGDTQYF. In DNA form, the CDR3 reads TGTGCCAGCAGCCAAGGAGATACGCAGTATTTT. The chain carries TRBV14 and TRBJ2-3; D gene uncertain. Trimming cost V 1 base and J 5 bases, with 1 base left between them. Germline-derived CDR1 and CDR2 are SGHDN and FVKESK. This CDR3 contains 11 residues. Using reference TRBV14 and TRBJ2-3 for the parts outside the CDR3, the full variable domain is EAGVTQFPSHSVIEKGQTVTLRCDPISGHDNLYWYRRVMGKEIKFLLHFVKESKQDESGMPNNRFLAERTGGTYSTLKVQPAELEDSGVYFCASSQGDTQYFGPGTRLTVL.

The chain employs TRBV7-9 and TRBJ2-5; D not certain. The CDR3 length is 15 residues. The V gene lost 1 base and the J gene lost 3 bases, with 12 bases spanning the gap. The germline V gene encodes CDR1 SEHNR and CDR2 FQNEAQ (reference sequence). CDR3 bases: TGTGCCAGCAGCTTAGAAGGCGGCTCCAAAGAGACCCAGTACTTC. Protein sequence: CASSLEGGSKETQYF.

This chain links TRBV7-2 with TRBJ2-3; TRBD2 agrees at 7 bases. V lost 2 bases, J lost 1 base, and 0 bases stayed unmatched. The CDR3 has 14 amino acids. CDR1 and CDR2 (germline): SGHTA, FQGNSA. CDR3 protein: CASSLTSGTDTQYF. The CDR3, as DNA: TGTGCCAGCAGCTTAACTAGCGGCACAGATACGCAGTATTTT.

The chain carries TRBV29-1 and TRBJ2-1; 8 bases align to TRBD2. Trimming took 1 base from V and 4 from J; bases not matched to a gene: 6. The CDR3 has 15 amino acids. CDR1 and CDR2 from the germline V gene are SQVTM and ANQGSEA. The CDR3, as DNA: TGCAGCGTTGAAGGTCAGACTAGCGCTTACAATGAGCAGTTCTTC. This gives the protein CSVEGQTSAYNEQFF.

The V call is TRBV11-1, the J call TRBJ1-1; 7 bases are shared with TRBD1. The CDR3 is 15 residues long. V shed 2 bases, J shed 2 bases, and the junction held 5 bases outside the gene matches. Germline V gene sequence: CDR1 SGHAT, CDR2 FQDESV (reference sequence). Here the CDR3 reads CASSLSTGENTEAFF. The CDR3 region has the DNA TGTGCCAGCAGCTTAAGCACAGGGGAAAACACTGAAGCTTTCTTT. The full variable domain, in which reference TRBV11-1 and TRBJ1-1 provide the parts outside the CDR3, is EAEVAQSPRYKITEKSQAVAFWCDPISGHATLYWYRQILGQGPELLVQFQDESVVDDSQLPKDRFSAERLKGVDSTLKIQPAELGDSAMYLCASSLSTGENTEAFFGQGTRLTVV.

V and J are TRBV19 and TRBJ1-1; D remains unclear. The CDR3 is 13 amino acids. Trimming stripped 3 bases from V and 10 bases from J, with 15 bases between. Germline assignment: CDR1 LNHDA and CDR2 SQIVND (reference sequence). CDR3 amino acids: CASSMNREVGAFF. CDR3 coding DNA: TGTGCCAGTAGTATGAATAGGGAGGTGGGAGCTTTCTTT.

CDR3 in DNA: TGCAGTGGGGGGGACTTCACTGAAGCTTTCTTT. Translated, it gives CSGGDFTEAFF. The chain couples TRBV20-1 to TRBJ1-1; tentative D call: TRBD1 (5 bases). There are 11 residues in the CDR3. Trimming left V 7 bases short and J 4 bases short, with 10 bases between. Germline V gene data show CDR1 as DFQATT and CDR2 as SNEGSKA (reference sequence).

The rearrangement joins TRBV15 to TRBJ1-1, with D perhaps matching TRBD1 (5 bases). V lost 5 bases and J 1 base, leaving 14 bases between the germline ends. The germline CDR1 and CDR2 sequences are LNHNV and YYDKDF (reference sequence). This CDR3 spans 15 amino acids. In nucleotides, the CDR3 is TGTGCCACCAGCCTAAGACGGGGGGGGAACACTGAAGCTTTCTTT. Translated: CATSLRRGGNTEAFF.

This clone was detected only once. This rearrangement joins TRBV10-1 to TRBJ1-2; D call uncertain. Germline V gives CDR1 WNHNN, CDR2 SYGVQD (reference sequence). V lost 6 bases to trimming and J lost 1 base, with 12 bases between them. The CDR3 totals 14 residues. CDR3 sequence (DNA): TGCGCCAGCAGCGAAGACGGCTTTAACTATGGCTACACCTTC. Protein sequence: CASSEDGFNYGYTF.

This chain uses TRBV15 with TRBJ1-5, with 9 bases aligning to TRBD1. After removal of 3 bases from V and 6 bases from J, the junction contained 6 bases not matched to a gene. CDR1 LNHNV and CDR2 YYDKDF come from the germline V gene (reference sequence). The CDR3 length is 15 residues. The CDR3 region is CATSSNRQGVQPQHF. The CDR3 nucleotides read TGTGCCACCAGCAGCAATCGACAGGGGGTTCAGCCCCAGCATTTT.

V usage is TRBV6-1 and J usage is TRBJ1-1; D is unresolved. V shed 5 bases and J shed 1 base, with 8 bases lying between them. The CDR3 is made up of 13 amino acids. Germline CDR1 is MNHNS and CDR2 is SASEGT. As DNA, the CDR3 is TGTGCCAGCAGTTCGGGCGGGAACACTGAAGCTTTCTTT. Encoded protein: CASSSGGNTEAFF.

The chain links TRBV9 to TRBJ2-5; TRBD2 matches 8 bases. Germline loops: CDR1 SGDLS, CDR2 YYNGEE. Trimming cost V 3 bases and J 1 base; bases outside gene matches: 5. The CDR3 totals 15 residues. In nucleotides, the CDR3 is TGTGCCAGCAGCGGTGGCAGCGGGGGCCAAGAGACCCAGTACTTC. This translates into CASSGGSGGQETQYF.

V and J are TRBV30 and TRBJ2-3; 7 bases fit TRBD2. Germline CDR1 and CDR2: GTSNPN and SVGIG (reference sequence). The CDR3 sequence is 15 residues long. Trimming at V came to 1 base and at J to 5 bases, leaving 9 bases not matched to a gene. CDR3: CAWSGAGWGGDTQYF. The CDR3 nucleotides are TGTGCCTGGAGTGGCGCAGGGTGGGGGGGAGATACGCAGTATTTT.

DNA of the CDR3: TGCGCCAGCAGTGAGCGTCCGAGCTCCTACAATGAGCAGTTCTTC. Encoded protein: CASSERPSSYNEQFF. The V and J genes are TRBV10-1 and TRBJ2-1, with unresolved D. The CDR3 totals 15 residues. The V gene lost 2 bases and the J gene lost 0 bases, with 8 bases spanning the gap. Germline lookup yields CDR1 WNHNN and CDR2 SYGVQD (reference sequence).

This chain links TRBV27 with TRBJ1-4; no definite D call. This CDR3 contains 16 residues. Between the trimmed V and J ends, which lost 5 bases and 2 bases, there was a span of 15 bases. Germline lookup yields CDR1 MNHEY and CDR2 SMNVEV (reference sequence). CDR3 in DNA: TGTGCCAGCAGTCTAAACCTCAGGCAGACTAATGAAAAACTGTTTTTT. Encoded protein: CASSLNLRQTNEKLFF.

This chain links TRBV6-5 with TRBJ2-1; TRBD2 might be the D (6 bases). Germline CDR1 and CDR2: MNHEY and SVGAGI. The CDR3 is 12 residues long. Trimming took 6 bases from V and 6 from J, leaving 9 bases between them. This chain's CDR3 is CASSAGGNEQFF. DNA for the CDR3: TGTGCCAGCAGCGCCGGGGGCAATGAGCAGTTCTTC.

The rearrangement joins TRBV5-6 to TRBJ2-5; TRBD1 matches at 8 bases. The V and J ends lost 5 bases and 2 bases, in that order; junction bases with no gene match: 2. Per the germline V gene, CDR1 is SGHDT and CDR2 is YYEEEE. This CDR3 region has 13 residues. Here the CDR3 reads CASRNRGQETQYF. The CDR3 DNA sequence: TGTGCCAGCAGAAACAGGGGGCAAGAGACCCAGTACTTC.

This clone was counted once. The rearrangement joins TRBV7-2 to TRBJ2-3; 12 bases match TRBD2. Germline CDR1 SGHTA, CDR2 FQGNSA. J lost 2 bases, V lost 4 bases, and 10 bases had no gene match. The CDR3 contains 18 residues. The chain's CDR3 is CASSSAGLAGTSTDTQYF. CDR3 nucleotides: TGTGCCAGCAGCTCGGCCGGACTAGCGGGGACCTCCACAGATACGCAGTATTTT.

The chain carries TRBV9 and TRBJ1-2; D is uncertain. The CDR3 is 14 amino acids. The V gene's germline CDR1 is SGDLS and CDR2 YYNGEE. The V and J ends lost 4 bases and 8 bases respectively, with 18 bases between them. CDR3 region: CASSPEAGPSGYTF. In DNA form, the CDR3 reads TGTGCCAGCAGCCCAGAGGCAGGACCCTCCGGCTACACCTTC.

J is TRBJ2-7 and V is TRBV7-6; D may be TRBD1 (5 bases). CDR3 length equals 14 residues. The V end lost 6 bases, the J end lost 6 bases, and 18 bases lay between the germline ends. Germline assignment: CDR1 SGHVS and CDR2 FNYEAQ. As DNA, the CDR3 is TGTGCCAGCAGACCTTGGACATTCCCCGGCGAGCAGTACTTC. Protein sequence: CASRPWTFPGEQYF. Supplemented by reference TRBV7-6 and TRBJ2-7, the full variable domain reads GAGVSQSPRYKVTKRGQDVALRCDPISGHVSLYWYRQALGQGPEFLTYFNYEAQQDKSGLPNDRFSAERPEGSISTLTIQRTEQRDSAMYRCASRPWTFPGEQYFGPGTRLTVT.

The chain couples TRBV7-6 to TRBJ2-3, with TRBD2 matching over 11 bases. The CDR3 covers 16 residues. V was pared by 5 bases and J by 0 bases, with 4 bases of the junction left unmatched. Germline-derived CDR1 and CDR2 are SGHVS and FNYEAQ. The CDR3 coding sequence is TGTGCCAGCAGCCCACTAGCGGGAGTCAGCACAGATACGCAGTATTTT. Translating gives CASSPLAGVSTDTQYF.

The rearrangement joins TRBV7-8 to TRBJ2-1, with 8 bases that match TRBD2. The CDR3 sequence is 15 residues long. The V segment lost 1 base and the J segment 7 bases; nucleotides outside the gene matches: 6. Per germline, CDR1 SGHVS and CDR2 FQNEAQ. CDR3 region: CASSLGLAGGNEQFF. The CDR3 nucleotides read TGTGCCAGCAGCTTAGGGCTAGCGGGTGGAAATGAGCAGTTCTTC.

A few counts support this clone. The chain is built from TRBV11-3 and TRBJ2-2; the match to TRBD1 covers 10 bases. CDR3 size: 18 residues. Unmatched junction bases numbered 10, after V lost 4 bases and J lost 2 bases. Looked up from germline, CDR1 is SGHNT and CDR2 is YENEEA. CDR3 sequence: CASSSGPDRGDNTGELFF. In DNA, the CDR3 is TGTGCCAGCAGCTCAGGACCGGACAGGGGGGACAACACCGGGGAGCTGTTTTTT.